A single sample gave rise to the 5 T cell receptor beta chains below, sequenced in a study of blood T cell repertoires in COVID-19. Libraries were prepared by immunoSEQ multiplex PCR; TCRdb keeps only in-frame clonotypes and omits some of them. The profile shows more than 200,000 clones, around four fifths of them singletons. The source material was peripheral blood. The receptors originated from a woman of 80 years or more with COVID-19, enrolled during active disease.

The chain uses TRBV7-9 and TRBJ2-1, with 7 nucleotides matching TRBD1. The CDR3 is 15 residues long. The ends lost 5 bases at V and 8 bases at J; junction bases unmatched: 12. Germline V gene sequence: CDR1 SEHNR, CDR2 FQNEAQ (reference sequence). The CDR3 here is CASSRGDSQGDEQFF. CDR3 sequence (DNA): TGTGCCAGCAGCCGAGGGGACAGCCAAGGCGATGAGCAGTTCTTC.

This clone appeared a few times. V is TRBV5-1 and J is TRBJ1-5; 9 nucleotides line up with TRBD1. In germline, CDR1 is SGHRS, CDR2 YFSETQ. The ends lost 2 bases at V and 6 bases at J; junction bases unmatched: 6. The length of the CDR3 is 15 residues. For the CDR3, the DNA is TGCGCCAGCAGCTTTGGGACAGGGTCTATTCAGCCCCAGCATTTT. Translating gives CASSFGTGSIQPQHF.

V and J are TRBV19 and TRBJ2-3; 10 bases are a match to TRBD1. The length of the CDR3 is 16 residues. The junction had 6 bases not matched to a gene; V was cut back by 2 bases and J by 4 bases. CDR1 LNHDA and CDR2 SQIVND come from the germline V gene (reference sequence). CDR3: CASSIKGTGVPDTQYF. CDR3 nucleotides: TGTGCCAGTAGTATAAAGGGGACAGGGGTCCCAGATACGCAGTATTTT.

V and J are TRBV5-6 and TRBJ1-3; D not certain. The CDR3 has 14 amino acids. The germline V gene has CDR1 SGHDT and CDR2 YYEEEE. The ends were cut back, 1 base at V and 6 bases at J, with 11 bases in the middle. CDR3 DNA sequence: TGTGCCAGCAGCTTGCGAGGGTGGCAAAACACCATATATTTT. Translation gives CASSLRGWQNTIYF.

V is TRBV30 and J is TRBJ1-6, with 7 bases lining up with TRBD1. CDR3 length equals 14 residues. V lost 5 bases to trimming and J lost 5 bases; unmatched junction nucleotides: 6. CDR1 and CDR2 (germline): GTSNPN, SVGIG (reference sequence). Here the CDR3 reads CAWGKDRNNSPLHF. Written as DNA, the CDR3 is TGTGCCTGGGGAAAGGACAGGAATAATTCACCCCTCCACTTT.